The rows below give T cell receptor beta chains drawn from one sample of a study of response to subunit inactivated influenza vaccine. One entry per CDR3 protein, called by TCRdb with MiXCR from the RT-PCR reads. The sample lists fewer than 650,000 distinct CDR3 sequences, 10% to 15% occurring once. Specimen: PBMCs from blood, collected 40 to 50 days after vaccination. Receptor source: a man aged 50-60 years who received an inactivated influenza vaccine. Each CDR3 is given with its conserved first and last residue. The D gene is left open where the match is weak. Only part of the rows carry a size: once, few, many, or a class if the clone is expanded.

TRBV5-1	TRBJ2-7	NA	TRBD1	CASSLNQRGTGGLYEQYF	TGCGCCAGCAGCTTGAATCAGCGCGGGACAGGCGGACTGTACGAGCAGTACTTC
TRBV12-3/TRBV12-4	TRBJ1-1	few	NA	CASSRRPVTEAFF	TGTGCCAGCAGCCGACGGCCCGTTACTGAAGCTTTCTTT
TRBV20-1	TRBJ1-2	few	TRBD1	CSAPGTGGAGYGYTF	TGCAGTGCGCCCGGGACAGGGGGCGCGGGATATGGCTACACCTTC
TRBV7-3	TRBJ1-4	NA	TRBD1	CASSSPGQPNEKLFF	TGTGCCAGCAGTTCACCGGGACAGCCTAATGAAAAACTGTTTTTT
TRBV20-1	TRBJ2-3	NA	TRBD2	CSATSGTSGGAIDTQYF	TGCAGTGCTACCTCCGGGACTAGCGGGGGGGCGATAGATACGCAGTATTTT
TRBV18	TRBJ2-2	few	TRBD1	CASSPAGTGVTGELFF	TGTGCCAGCTCACCGGCCGGGACAGGGGTCACCGGGGAGCTGTTTTTT
TRBV7-9	TRBJ2-1	few	NA	CASSTIPASQNEQFF	TGTGCCAGCAGCACAATCCCCGCTAGCCAGAATGAGCAGTTCTTC
TRBV20-1	TRBJ2-1	NA	TRBD2	CSESGLAGGEQFF	TGCAGTGAATCAGGACTAGCAGGAGGTGAGCAGTTCTTC
TRBV15	TRBJ2-5	many	NA	CATSTGVQETQYF	TGTGCCACCAGCACAGGAGTCCAAGAGACCCAGTACTTC
TRBV7-2	TRBJ2-5	NA	TRBD1	CASNPGQQETQYF	TGTGCCAGCAACCCGGGACAGCAAGAGACCCAGTACTTC
TRBV11-2	TRBJ2-7	NA	NA	CASSTPKNEQYF	TGTGCCAGCAGCACCCCTAAGAACGAGCAGTACTTC
TRBV29-1	TRBJ2-1	NA	NA	CSQRDASSYNEQFF	TGCAGCCAACGGGACGCCAGCTCCTACAATGAGCAGTTCTTC
TRBV28	TRBJ2-3	many	TRBD1	CASSPLHQTGADTQYF	TGTGCCAGCAGTCCTTTACACCAGACAGGGGCAGATACGCAGTATTTT
TRBV10-3	TRBJ2-7	few	TRBD2	CAISPSLGLAGGSYEQYF	TGTGCCATCAGTCCCTCATTGGGACTAGCGGGCGGCTCCTACGAGCAGTACTTC
TRBV7-9	TRBJ2-5	NA	TRBD2	CASSVLAGRQETQYF	TGTGCCAGCAGCGTACTAGCGGGGAGGCAAGAGACCCAGTACTTC
TRBV7-2	TRBJ2-5	many	NA	CASSLVREETQYF	TGTGCCAGCAGCTTAGTCAGGGAGGAGACCCAGTACTTC
TRBV7-2	TRBJ2-4	many	NA	CASSWTAKNIQYF	TGTGCCAGCAGCTGGACAGCCAAAAACATTCAGTACTTC
TRBV28	TRBJ2-2	few	NA	CASSFSGGGANTGELFF	TGTGCCAGCAGTTTCTCGGGGGGCGGGGCGAACACCGGGGAGCTGTTTTTT
TRBV29-1	TRBJ2-7	many	TRBD2	CSVGLAGYEQYF	TGCAGCGTGGGACTAGCGGGCTACGAGCAGTACTTC
TRBV5-1	TRBJ2-4	NA	NA	CASSRGGVAENIQYF	TGCGCCAGCAGTAGAGGTGGGGTCGCGGAAAACATTCAGTACTTC
TRBV24-1	TRBJ2-1	many	NA	CATSGGNEQFF	TGTGCCACCAGTGGGGGCAATGAGCAGTTCTTC
TRBV28	TRBJ2-1	few	NA	CASSLGGGLLVNEQFF	TGTGCCAGCAGTTTAGGGGGGGGCCTGCTCGTCAATGAGCAGTTCTTC
TRBV4-1	TRBJ2-7	NA	NA	CASSQAPAGRYWEQYF	TGCGCCAGCAGCCAAGCCCCGGCGGGACGATACTGGGAGCAGTACTTC
TRBV4-3	TRBJ2-1	many	TRBD2	CASSQRAGGLLNEQFF	TGCGCCAGCAGCCAAAGAGCGGGGGGGCTCCTTAATGAGCAGTTCTTC
TRBV20-1	TRBJ1-5	NA	NA	CSALRDNNQNQPQHF	TGCAGTGCTCTCCGGGACAATAATCAGAATCAGCCCCAGCATTTT
TRBV24-1	TRBJ2-3	NA	TRBD2	CATRLAGGDTQYF	TGTGCCACCAGACTAGCGGGGGGAGATACGCAGTATTTT
TRBV15	TRBJ2-5	many	NA	CATSRDAYQETQYF	TGTGCCACCAGCAGAGATGCGTACCAAGAGACCCAGTACTTC
TRBV5-6	TRBJ2-7	many	TRBD2	CASSRLAGGEQYF	TGTGCCAGCAGCCGACTAGCGGGGGGAGAGCAGTACTTC
TRBV20-1	TRBJ2-5	NA	NA	CSARDRGVQETQYF	TGCAGTGCTAGAGATCGCGGGGTCCAAGAGACCCAGTACTTC
TRBV29-1	TRBJ2-7	many	NA	CSVIDGSYEQYF	TGCAGCGTGATTGATGGCTCCTACGAGCAGTACTTC
TRBV29-1	TRBJ2-3	NA	NA	CSVDTTALADTQYF	TGCAGCGTTGATACTACAGCTCTAGCAGATACGCAGTATTTT
TRBV2	TRBJ2-7	few	TRBD2	CASSDQREVYEQYF	TGTGCCAGCAGTGATCAGCGGGAGGTCTACGAGCAGTATTTC
TRBV12-3/TRBV12-4	TRBJ2-2	NA	NA	CASSLIRGRFGELFF	TGTGCCAGCAGTTTAATCCGCGGGCGATTCGGGGAGCTGTTTTTT
TRBV20-1	TRBJ2-5	NA	NA	CSASGTAAETQYF	TGCAGTGCTAGCGGGACGGCAGCAGAGACCCAGTACTTC
TRBV5-1	TRBJ2-1	NA	NA	CASSFQPNNEQFF	TGCGCCAGCAGCTTTCAACCTAACAATGAGCAGTTCTTC
TRBV10-2	TRBJ2-1	many	NA	CASSRGLDFVDEQFF	TGCGCCAGCAGTCGTGGACTCGACTTTGTGGATGAGCAGTTCTTC
TRBV29-1	TRBJ2-7	many	TRBD1	CSVEGDRAPYYEQYF	TGCAGCGTTGAAGGCGACAGGGCGCCGTACTACGAGCAGTACTTC
TRBV14	TRBJ2-1	few	NA	CASSQDGPPYNEQFF	TGTGCCAGCAGCCAAGACGGCCCTCCCTACAATGAGCAGTTCTTC
TRBV30	TRBJ2-2	NA	NA	CAWTWESNTGELFF	TGTGCCTGGACTTGGGAGTCGAACACCGGGGAGCTGTTTTTT
TRBV20-1	TRBJ2-1	NA	NA	CSARDYGMGTRFF	TGCAGTGCTAGAGATTACGGAATGGGAACACGGTTCTTC
TRBV12-3/TRBV12-4	TRBJ1-1	few	NA	CASRPGDTEAFF	TGTGCCAGCAGACCAGGGGACACTGAAGCTTTCTTT
TRBV15	TRBJ2-7	NA	TRBD1	CATSRETGGYEQYF	TGTGCCACCAGCAGAGAGACAGGGGGTTACGAGCAGTACTTC
TRBV10-3	TRBJ1-1	few	NA	CAIRPAGNTEAFF	TGTGCCATCAGGCCCGCTGGGAACACTGAAGCTTTCTTT
TRBV7-8	TRBJ1-3	NA	NA	CASTISTGGGNTIYF	TGTGCCAGCACCATCTCTACCGGCGGGGGAAACACCATATATTTT
TRBV10-3	TRBJ2-1	many	TRBD2	CAISESGSLAGQFF	TGTGCCATCAGTGAGTCGGGAAGTCTAGCGGGGCAGTTCTTC
TRBV6-5	TRBJ1-6	many	NA	CASSYSTWVGGNLDSPLHF	TGTGCCAGCAGTTACTCTACTTGGGTTGGGGGGAATTTAGATTCACCCCTCCACTTT
TRBV4-2	TRBJ1-1	NA	NA	CASSQGLTEGLAFF	TGTGCCAGCAGCCAAGGTCTGACAGAGGGTTTAGCTTTCTTT
TRBV20-1	TRBJ2-7	few	TRBD2	CSASVAGGNYEQYF	TGCAGTGCTAGTGTAGCGGGGGGAAACTACGAGCAGTACTTC
TRBV5-1	TRBJ2-3	NA	NA	CASSPELGGIDTDTQYF	TGCGCCAGCAGCCCGGAGTTGGGGGGCATTGATACAGATACGCAGTATTTT
TRBV5-1	TRBJ2-3	many	NA	CASSLAGQSTDTQYF	TGCGCCAGCAGCTTGGCTGGACAGAGCACAGATACGCAGTATTTT
TRBV4-3	TRBJ2-6	few	TRBD1	CASSQEIDRAAPGANVLTF	TGCGCCAGCAGCCAAGAGATAGACAGGGCCGCGCCTGGGGCCAACGTCCTGACTTTC
TRBV29-1	TRBJ2-2	NA	NA	CSVDPGGRTGELFF	TGCAGCGTTGATCCCGGGGGCAGGACCGGGGAGCTGTTTTTT